This T cell receptor (beta chain) comes out of a study of shared clonotypes between healthy human individuals. This CDR3 contains 14 residues. Germline-derived CDR1 and CDR2 are SGHDN and FVKESK. V lost 4 bases and J 2 bases, leaving 10 bases between the germline ends. Researchers divided each subset's genomic DNA evenly across several immunoSEQ plates. The assay was immunoSEQ multiplex PCR, and TCRdb's table has in-frame clones only and misses some. The table shows roughly 2,000,000 clones, with approximately 94% occurring only once. Positive CCR7 selection of CD45RO-negative cells yielded the naive CD8 cells, and terminally differentiated effector memory CD45RA+ cells were excluded. All donors were healthy HIV-negative adults lacking recent acute infections or vaccinations.

The TCR comes from a man aged 18 to 29 in good health. The chain employs TRBV14 and TRBJ2-3; D tentatively fits TRBD1 or TRBD2 (5 bases each). Sequencing was performed on naive CD8+ T cells sorted from blood. CDR3 region: CASSRDGYTDTQYF. For the CDR3, the DNA is TGTGCCAGCAGCCGGGACGGGTACACAGATACGCAGTATTTT.